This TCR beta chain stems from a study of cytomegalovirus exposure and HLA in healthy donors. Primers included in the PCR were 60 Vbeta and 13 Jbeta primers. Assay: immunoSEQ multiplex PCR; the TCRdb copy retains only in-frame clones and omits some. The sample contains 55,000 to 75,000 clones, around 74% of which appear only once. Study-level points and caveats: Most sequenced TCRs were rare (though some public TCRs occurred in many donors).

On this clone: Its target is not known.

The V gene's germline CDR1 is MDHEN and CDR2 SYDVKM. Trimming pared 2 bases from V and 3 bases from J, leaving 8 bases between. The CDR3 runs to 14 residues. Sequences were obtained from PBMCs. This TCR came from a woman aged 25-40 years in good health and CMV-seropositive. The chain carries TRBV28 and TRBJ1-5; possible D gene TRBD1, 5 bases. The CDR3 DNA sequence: TGTGCCAGCAGTTTAGGGGGGGACAATCAGCCCCAGCATTTT. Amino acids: CASSLGGDNQPQHF.